Below, one TCR beta chain is given with its context. Its cognate antigen is unknown. Through a sample-barcoded 5' primer and a J-beta primer mix, a second PCR was run for roughly 6 to 11 cycles. MiXCR was run by TCRdb on the 5' RACE reads, yielding one entry per CDR3 protein. The sample lists approximately 800,000 distinct CDR3 sequences; 58% were seen once. The data are from a study of blood T cells in healthy people across ages. Notes on the study in general: Naive CD4+ cells and diversity were both higher in long-lived donors than in aged donors. From one million sequenced T cells, diversity estimates were lower bounds. Any conclusive comparison of naive versus antigen-experienced cells was prevented by using unsorted PBMCs.

The CDR3 consists of 15 residues. CDR1 is SGHTA and CDR2 is FQGNSA in the germline V gene. J lost 2 bases, V lost 5 bases, and 6 bases had no gene match. This TCR was recovered from a man aged 25 to 40 in good health. The chain recombines TRBV7-2 with TRBJ2-7; 10 bases are shared with TRBD1. Sequencing used blood. The CDR3 DNA follows: TGTGCCAGCAGCCACGGGACAGGGGCTACCTACGAGCAGTACTTC. Protein sequence: CASSHGTGATYEQYF.